One T cell receptor (beta chain) is described in this entry. Measured with immunoSEQ multiplex PCR; TCRdb has only the in-frame clones, and not every one. The sample contains 90,000 to 110,000 clones, approximately 76% of which appear only once. This sample was included in a study of blood T cell repertoires in COVID-19. About the research overall: Some COVID-19 samples were acute and others convalescent; all came from the United States, Italy and Spain. The analysed material was cDNA or gDNA that came from T cells, B-cell-depleted T cells, or PBMCs.

This TCR derives from a woman aged 65 to 85 with acute or convalescent COVID-19. Sequenced input: peripheral blood.

The CDR3 protein is CASRGQGNTGELFF. As DNA, the CDR3 is TGTGCCAGTAGGGGACAGGGGAACACCGGGGAGCTGTTTTTT. This sequence joins TRBV19 and TRBJ2-2; 9 nucleotides line up with TRBD1. Germline trimming cut 6 bases from V and 1 base from J; bases unmatched to any gene: 0. The germline CDR1 and CDR2 sequences are LNHDA and SQIVND (reference sequence). This CDR3 spans 14 amino acids.